The clone carrying this T cell receptor beta chain was counted a single time. Its antigen is unidentified. The CDR3 totals 14 residues. The junction had 8 bases not matched to a gene; V was cut back by 4 bases and J by 6 bases. Germline V gives CDR1 LGHDT, CDR2 YNNKEL (reference sequence). Library preparation tagged each individual cDNA molecule with a unique molecular identifier. TCRdb ran MiXCR on the RACE reads and lists one entry per CDR3 protein. This sample carries some 89,000 distinct CDR3 sequences, 25% to 30% of them seen once, and the ten largest clones take about a tenth. The data are from a study of human T cells and chemical hapten exposure. Study in general: Patch tests put 0.01% DPC on the upper back, and the results were checked at 6 days. Per-sample variation in TCR yield stemmed mainly from small pooled library volume differences. General study findings and limits: Patch test score was positively correlated with the counts of TCRs that had expanded at PT1.

Time point noted: patch test 3, about 24 weeks after DPC sensitization. Regarding treatment: therapeutic diphenylcyclopropenone sensitization with weekly scalp DPC. The sample here was whole blood, taken in connection with sensitization to the hapten diphenylcyclopropenone (DPC). The chain carries TRBV3-1 and TRBJ2-7; 8 positions agree with TRBD1. This TCR came from a man between 35 and 55 years old with alopecia areata. Some clones in this sample may be carry-over from other donors' samples. As DNA, the CDR3 is TGTGCCAGCAGCCCTGGGACAGGTTGGGGCGAGCAGTACTTC. Translation gives CASSPGTGWGEQYF.